These T cell receptor beta chains were read from a single sample in a study of blood T cells in healthy people across ages. From the 5' RACE reads, TCRdb called clonotypes with MiXCR, one entry per CDR3 protein. The sample has 550,000 to 800,000 distinct CDR3 sequences; 32% are singletons. The sample was blood. The receptors stem from an elderly woman in good health. The CDR3 runs from the conserved cysteine through the conserved F or W. Fields, in order: D gene, clone size, V gene, J gene, CDR3 protein, CDR3 DNA. A D gene is named only where the DNA matches it firmly. Rows give clone size only sometimes, using once, few, many, or a class for an expanded clone.

>NA|NA|TRBV3-1|TRBJ1-3
CASSPRQATDSGNTIYF
TGTGCCAGCAGCCCCCGACAGGCGACCGACTCTGGAAACACCATATATTTT
>TRBD2|many|TRBV5-1|TRBJ2-1
CASSLEASGGGEQFF
TGCGCCAGCAGCTTGGAGGCTAGCGGGGGTGGTGAGCAGTTCTTC
>NA|few|TRBV6-5|TRBJ1-1
CASSPDWGGTEAFF
TGTGCCAGCAGCCCCGATTGGGGGGGCACTGAAGCTTTCTTT
>TRBD1|NA|TRBV20-1|TRBJ2-5
CSARGRGQDEQYF
TGCAGTGCTAGAGGCAGGGGGCAGGATGAGCAGTACTTC
>TRBD1|NA|TRBV20-1|TRBJ2-7
CSASRGQGGEQYF
TGCAGTGCTAGCAGGGGGCAAGGGGGCGAGCAGTACTTC
>TRBD2|few|TRBV6-2/TRBV6-3|TRBJ2-5
CASSISGGYQETQYF
TGTGCCAGCAGCATTAGCGGGGGCTACCAAGAGACCCAGTACTTC
>NA|NA|TRBV12-3/TRBV12-4|TRBJ2-2
CASSLRQGWNTGELFF
TGTGCCAGCAGTTTGAGGCAGGGCTGGAACACCGGGGAGCTGTTTTTT
>NA|NA|TRBV11-2|TRBJ1-1
CASSLERVTEAFF
TGTGCCAGCAGCTTAGAACGGGTCACTGAAGCTTTCTTT
>TRBD1|few|TRBV6-5|TRBJ1-4
CASSGTGAGGEKLFF
TGTGCCAGCAGTGGGACAGGGGCAGGGGGTGAAAAACTGTTTTTT
>NA|NA|TRBV9|TRBJ2-2
CASSRGGYTGELFF
TGTGCCAGCAGCAGGGGGGGGTACACCGGGGAGCTGTTTTTT
>NA|few|TRBV6-1|TRBJ2-5
CAARQQETQYF
TGTGCCGCTCGACAGCAAGAGACCCAGTACTTC
>TRBD1|NA|TRBV4-2|TRBJ1-5
CASSLTGSHQPQHF
TGTGCCAGCAGCCTGACAGGGTCCCATCAGCCCCAGCATTTT
>NA|NA|TRBV12-3/TRBV12-4|TRBJ2-7
CASSFEAVKRYEQYF
TGTGCCAGCAGTTTTGAGGCGGTAAAGAGATACGAGCAGTACTTC
>NA|many|TRBV7-2|TRBJ2-3
CASSGGNTDTQYF
TGTGCCAGCAGCGGGGGGAACACAGATACGCAGTATTTT
>TRBD1|NA|TRBV30|TRBJ1-4
CAWSVNRGHKKLFF
TGTGCCTGGAGTGTAAACAGGGGGCATAAAAAACTGTTTTTT
>NA|NA|TRBV12-3/TRBV12-4|TRBJ2-5
CASKMITQETQYF
TGTGCCAGCAAAATGATAACACAAGAGACCCAGTACTTC
>TRBD1|NA|TRBV13|TRBJ2-7
CASSVWTGNNEQYF
TGTGCCAGCAGCGTATGGACAGGGAACAATGAGCAGTACTTC
>NA|NA|TRBV27|TRBJ1-1
CASSGGGARLTEAFF
TGTGCCAGCAGCGGGGGTGGGGCTCGCTTAACTGAAGCTTTCTTT
>NA|NA|TRBV6-5|TRBJ1-3
CASRYGSSGNTIYF
TGTGCCAGCAGATACGGATCCTCTGGAAACACCATATATTTT
>NA|NA|TRBV20-1|TRBJ2-3
CSARDAQQEGKKGVRTDTQYF
TGCAGTGCTAGAGATGCCCAGCAGGAGGGGAAAAAAGGGGTACGCACAGATACGCAGTATTTT
>TRBD2|many|TRBV7-3|TRBJ2-4
CASSQLAGDYKNIQYF
TGTGCCAGCAGCCAGCTAGCGGGGGATTACAAAAACATTCAGTACTTC
>NA|NA|TRBV5-1|TRBJ1-6
CASSLLLSPRQALNSPLHF
TGCGCCAGCAGCTTACTACTGTCCCCTCGACAGGCTCTTAATTCACCCCTCCACTTT
>NA|NA|TRBV14|TRBJ2-7
CASSQDQPSGTRYEQYF
TGTGCCAGCAGCCAAGATCAACCCAGCGGTACTCGCTACGAGCAGTACTTC
>TRBD2|many|TRBV9|TRBJ2-5
CASSVDSGAMQETQYF
TGTGCCAGCAGCGTAGATAGCGGGGCGATGCAAGAGACCCAGTACTTC
>NA|NA|TRBV2|TRBJ1-5
CASSEETVSNPPQHF
TGTGCCAGCAGTGAAGAGACAGTTAGCAATCCGCCCCAGCATTTT
>NA|many|TRBV18|TRBJ2-5
CASSPRDIQETQYF
TGTGCCAGCTCACCCAGGGACATCCAAGAGACCCAGTACTTC
>TRBD2|NA|TRBV6-5|TRBJ2-7
CASSYLHPGTSGRERYYEQYF
TGTGCCAGCAGTTACCTTCACCCCGGGACTAGCGGGCGAGAGAGATACTACGAGCAGTACTTC
>NA|many|TRBV20-1|TRBJ1-5
CSARDPGAGLNQPQHF
TGCAGTGCTAGAGATCCGGGCGCAGGACTAAATCAGCCCCAGCATTTT
>NA|NA|TRBV5-5|TRBJ2-5
CASSAYYHLQETQYF
TGTGCCAGCAGCGCCTACTACCACCTACAAGAGACCCAGTACTTC
>NA|NA|TRBV3-1|TRBJ1-5
CASSLSLSGQPQHF
TGTGCCAGCAGCCTGTCTCTCTCGGGTCAGCCCCAGCATTTT
>NA|few|TRBV20-1|TRBJ2-7
CSARWGGGSYEQYF
TGCAGTGCTAGGTGGGGCGGAGGCTCCTACGAGCAGTACTTC
>TRBD2|NA|TRBV2|TRBJ2-7
CASSGREMYEQYF
TGTGCCAGCAGCGGGAGGGAGATGTACGAGCAGTACTTC
>NA|few|TRBV21-1|TRBJ1-2
CASSKDCPGDGYTF
TGTGCCAGCAGCAAAGATTGTCCAGGGGATGGCTACACCTTC
>NA|many|TRBV9|TRBJ1-4
CASSVTGNEKLFF
TGTGCCAGCAGCGTGACGGGTAATGAAAAACTGTTTTTT
>NA|NA|TRBV5-1|TRBJ2-1
CASSLQAGSYNEQFF
TGCGCCAGCAGCTTGCAAGCGGGCTCCTACAATGAGCAGTTCTTC
>TRBD1|NA|TRBV6-1|TRBJ1-1
CASSPPGTGRTEAFF
TGTGCCAGCAGTCCGCCCGGGACAGGGCGCACTGAAGCTTTCTTT
>NA|NA|TRBV7-3|TRBJ2-7
CASTMGGGGYNEQYF
TGTGCCAGCACCATGGGGGGCGGGGGCTACAATGAGCAGTACTTC
>NA|few|TRBV20-1|TRBJ1-4
CSALGHRSNEKLFF
TGCAGTGCCCTCGGGCACCGGAGTAATGAAAAACTGTTTTTT
>NA|many|TRBV30|TRBJ2-7
CAWRDSRNEQYF
TGTGCCTGGAGAGACTCCAGGAACGAGCAGTACTTC
>TRBD1|many|TRBV25-1|TRBJ2-7
CASKGQGIYEQYF
TGTGCCAGCAAGGGACAGGGGATATACGAGCAGTACTTC
>TRBD2|NA|TRBV20-1|TRBJ2-5
CSARGEDIAGKYF
TGCAGTGCTAGAGGAGAAGATATAGCGGGAAAGTACTTC
>TRBD2|many|TRBV20-1|TRBJ2-3
CSARSGLVFPDTQYF
TGCAGTGCTAGGTCGGGACTAGTTTTCCCAGATACGCAGTATTTT
>TRBD2|NA|TRBV6-6|TRBJ2-3
CASSYSTSGYTDTQYF
TGTGCCAGCAGTTACTCGACTAGCGGGTACACAGATACGCAGTATTTT
>NA|many|TRBV10-3|TRBJ2-5
CAISVVAQETQYF
TGTGCCATCAGTGTGGTGGCCCAAGAGACCCAGTACTTC
>NA|many|TRBV10-3|TRBJ2-7
CAIRKHETYEQYF
TGTGCCATCAGAAAACACGAGACCTACGAGCAGTACTTC
>TRBD1|NA|TRBV7-2|TRBJ1-5
CASTIYRGQPQHF
TGTGCCAGCACCATATACAGGGGTCAGCCCCAGCATTTT
>TRBD1|NA|TRBV14|TRBJ1-1
CASSQDGLNRGGTEAFF
TGTGCCAGCAGCCAAGATGGGTTAAACAGGGGGGGCACTGAAGCTTTCTTT
>NA|many|TRBV5-1|TRBJ2-4
CASSLRAPPDKNIQYF
TGCGCCAGCAGCTTGAGAGCCCCGCCTGATAAAAACATTCAGTACTTC
>TRBD1|many|TRBV12-3/TRBV12-4|TRBJ1-2
CASSETGGKSYGYTF
TGTGCCAGCAGCGAGACAGGGGGCAAGAGCTATGGCTACACCTTC
>TRBD1|NA|TRBV6-1|TRBJ1-3
CASRRDRGLSGNTIYF
TGTGCCAGCAGGCGGGACAGGGGCCTCTCTGGAAACACCATATATTTT
>NA|many|TRBV12-3/TRBV12-4|TRBJ1-2
CASRAGSTYSGLYGYTF
TGTGCCAGCAGGGCTGGGAGTACATACTCGGGCCTCTATGGCTACACCTTC